This T cell receptor (beta chain) was documented in a study of shared clonotypes between healthy human individuals. Turning to the study itself: Serving as donors were a couple of women and a few men, whose ages spanned 18 to 49.

Data came from immunoSEQ multiplex PCR; TCRdb stores just in-frame clones and leaves some out. Counted here are millions of clones, just over 90% occurring once; the ten biggest clones make up 0.35% to 0.45%. Whole-study findings and limits: Larger estimated richness was generally seen in naive subsets than in memory subsets. Clonotypes not shared had lower generation probabilities than those common to all four donors.

This CDR3 region has 14 residues. In regard to this clone: As yet, its antigen is unknown.

HIV-negative, healthy adults without recent acute infections or vaccinations were the donors. This sequence joins TRBV21-1 and TRBJ2-7; the listed D gene, TRBD1, was not tested against the DNA. TRBV21-1 is assigned pseudogene status. Sequences were obtained from naive CD4+ T cells from PBMCs. Subset described: CD45RA+ positively selected. This TCR was recovered from a man aged 18 to 29 in good health. Some clones in this sample may be carry-over from other donors' samples. This CDR3 reads CASREKTGGYEQYF. The CDR3 DNA follows: TGTGCCAGCAGAGAAAAAACAGGGGGTTACGAGCAGTACTTC.